Listed below are T cell receptor beta chains from one sample, sequenced in a study of early T cells in non-severe SARS-CoV-2 infection. TCRdb used MiXCR to reprocess the 5' RACE reads, holding one entry per CDR3 protein. The table has 52,000 or so distinct CDR3 sequences, 6.6% seen once. The sample was whole blood, taken at baseline. These receptors all come from an adult who was a healthcare worker with PCR-confirmed SARS-CoV-2 infection or an uninfected control (not recorded which). Both conserved end residues are trimmed from each CDR3.

J: TRBJ2-7; V: TRBV20-1; CDR3: SASGGPSYEQY
J: TRBJ2-1; V: TRBV12-5; CDR3: ASGPSPPGPGLAGMSSYNEQF
J: TRBJ2-1; V: TRBV5-4; CDR3: ASSSLPGAGEQF
J: TRBJ2-3; V: TRBV7-6; CDR3: ASSLTSWGGAYGTDTQY
J: TRBJ1-6; V: TRBV7-9; CDR3: ASSFTKSPLH
J: TRBJ1-5; V: TRBV20-1; CDR3: SASREIQPQH
J: TRBJ1-6; V: TRBV20-1; CDR3: SARSKGVYNSPLH
J: TRBJ2-3; V: TRBV7-6; CDR3: ASSLVGVRTDTQY
J: TRBJ1-1; V: TRBV4-3; CDR3: ASSRLWPIGDRGQNTEAF
J: TRBJ1-1; V: TRBV20-1; CDR3: SAVGIRGSAEAF
J: TRBJ1-1; V: TRBV5-4; CDR3: ASAYYREEAF
J: TRBJ2-3; V: TRBV7-2; CDR3: ASSQIGTADTQY
J: TRBJ1-3; V: TRBV30; CDR3: AWLGPMRGIY
J: TRBJ1-5; V: TRBV30; CDR3: AWSAGTGGQPQH
J: TRBJ2-1; V: TRBV7-6; CDR3: ASSFHVQRGSSYNEQF
J: TRBJ2-6; V: TRBV18; CDR3: ASSPEQVPNVLT
J: TRBJ1-5; V: TRBV18; CDR3: ASSPDSNQPQH
J: TRBJ2-7; V: TRBV18; CDR3: ASSRHQGYEQY
J: TRBJ1-3; V: TRBV18; CDR3: ASSPQTGGNTIY
J: TRBJ2-7; V: TRBV3-1; CDR3: ASSRLSYEQY
J: TRBJ2-3; V: TRBV6-2/TRBV6-3; CDR3: ASTTGPTRIGDTQY
J: TRBJ1-2; V: TRBV27; CDR3: ASSPLGVNYGYT
J: TRBJ2-5; V: TRBV7-7; CDR3: ASSLDQGGTQY
J: TRBJ2-1; V: TRBV29-1; CDR3: SVGSGDHNEQF
J: TRBJ2-7; V: TRBV7-2; CDR3: ASSSRPRPDYEQY
J: TRBJ2-7; V: TRBV3-1; CDR3: ASSQGQGGRDYEQY
J: TRBJ1-5; V: TRBV29-1; CDR3: SVEERGDQPQH